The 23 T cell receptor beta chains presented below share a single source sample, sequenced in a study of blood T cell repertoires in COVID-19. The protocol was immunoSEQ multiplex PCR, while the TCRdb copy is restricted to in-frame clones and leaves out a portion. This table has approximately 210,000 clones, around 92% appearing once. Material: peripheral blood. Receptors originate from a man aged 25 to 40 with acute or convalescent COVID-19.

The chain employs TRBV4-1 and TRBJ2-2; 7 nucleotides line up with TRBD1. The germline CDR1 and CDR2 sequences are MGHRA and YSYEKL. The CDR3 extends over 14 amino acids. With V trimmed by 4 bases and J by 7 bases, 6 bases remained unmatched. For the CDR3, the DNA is TGCGCCAGCAGCCGCGACAGGGACGGCGGGGAGCTGTTTTTT. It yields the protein CASSRDRDGGELFF.

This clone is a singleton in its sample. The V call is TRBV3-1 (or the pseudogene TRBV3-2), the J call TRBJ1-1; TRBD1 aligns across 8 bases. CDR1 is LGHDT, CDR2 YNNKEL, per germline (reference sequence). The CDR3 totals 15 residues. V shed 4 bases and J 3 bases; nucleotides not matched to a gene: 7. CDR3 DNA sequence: TGTGCCAGCAGCCCCCGGGACAGGCCGCACACTGAAGCTTTCTTT. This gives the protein CASSPRDRPHTEAFF.

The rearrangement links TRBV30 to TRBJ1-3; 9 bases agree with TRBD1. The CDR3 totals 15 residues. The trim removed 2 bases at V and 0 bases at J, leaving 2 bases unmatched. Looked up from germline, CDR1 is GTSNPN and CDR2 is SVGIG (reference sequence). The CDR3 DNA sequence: TGTGCCTGGAGTTACAGGGGGCGCTCTGGAAACACCATATATTTT. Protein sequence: CAWSYRGRSGNTIYF. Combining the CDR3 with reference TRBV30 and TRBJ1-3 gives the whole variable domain SQTIHQWPATLVQPVGSPLSLECTVEGTSNPNLYWYRQAAGRGLQLLFYSVGIGQISSEVPQNLSASRPQDRQFILSSKKLLLSDSGFYLCAWSYRGRSGNTIYFGEGSWLTVV.

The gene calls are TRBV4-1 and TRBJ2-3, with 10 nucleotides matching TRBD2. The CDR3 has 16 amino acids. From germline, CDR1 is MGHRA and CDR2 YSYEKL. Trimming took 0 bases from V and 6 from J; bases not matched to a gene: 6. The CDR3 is CASSQDFTSGIDTQYF. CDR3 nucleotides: TGCGCCAGCAGCCAAGATTTCACTAGCGGGATTGATACGCAGTATTTT.

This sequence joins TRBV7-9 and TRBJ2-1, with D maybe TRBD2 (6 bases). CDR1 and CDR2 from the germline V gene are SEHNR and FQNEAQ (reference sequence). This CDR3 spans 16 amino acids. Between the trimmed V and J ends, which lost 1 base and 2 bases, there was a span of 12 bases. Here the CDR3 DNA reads TGTGCCAGCAGCTTAGGGGTCGGGAGCACCTACAATGAGCAGTTCTTC. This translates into CASSLGVGSTYNEQFF.

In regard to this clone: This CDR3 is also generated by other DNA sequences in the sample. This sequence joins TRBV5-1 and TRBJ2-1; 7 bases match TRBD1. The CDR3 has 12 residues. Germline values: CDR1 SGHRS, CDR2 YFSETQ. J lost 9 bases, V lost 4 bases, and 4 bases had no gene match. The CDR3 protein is CASSPTGVEQFF. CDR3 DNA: TGCGCCAGCAGCCCCACAGGGGTTGAGCAGTTCTTC. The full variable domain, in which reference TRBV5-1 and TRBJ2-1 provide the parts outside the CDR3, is KAGVTQTPRYLIKTRGQQVTLSCSPISGHRSVSWYQQTPGQGLQFLFEYFSETQRNKGNFPGRFSGRQFSNSRSEMNVSTLELGDSALYLCASSPTGVEQFFGPGTRLTVL.

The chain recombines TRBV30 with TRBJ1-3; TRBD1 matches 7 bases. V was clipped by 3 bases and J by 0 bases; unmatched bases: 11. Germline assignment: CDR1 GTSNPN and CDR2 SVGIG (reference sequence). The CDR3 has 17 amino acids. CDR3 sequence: CAWRQGGGGSSGNTIYF. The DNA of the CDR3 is TGTGCCTGGAGACAAGGGGGCGGCGGGTCCTCTGGAAACACCATATATTTT.

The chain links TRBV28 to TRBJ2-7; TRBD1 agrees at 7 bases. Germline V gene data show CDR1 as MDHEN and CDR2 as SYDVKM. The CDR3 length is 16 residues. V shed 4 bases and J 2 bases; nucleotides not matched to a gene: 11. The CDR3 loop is CASSSHSGGTPYEQYF. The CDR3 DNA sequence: TGTGCCAGCAGTTCTCATTCAGGGGGTACCCCCTACGAGCAGTACTTC.

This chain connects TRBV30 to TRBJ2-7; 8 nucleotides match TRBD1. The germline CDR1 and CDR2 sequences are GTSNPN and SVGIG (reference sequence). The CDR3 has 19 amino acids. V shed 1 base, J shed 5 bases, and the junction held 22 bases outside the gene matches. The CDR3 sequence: CAWSATPGTGHAGGDEQYF. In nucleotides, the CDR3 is TGTGCCTGGAGTGCGACTCCCGGGACAGGCCATGCCGGAGGGGACGAGCAGTACTTC.

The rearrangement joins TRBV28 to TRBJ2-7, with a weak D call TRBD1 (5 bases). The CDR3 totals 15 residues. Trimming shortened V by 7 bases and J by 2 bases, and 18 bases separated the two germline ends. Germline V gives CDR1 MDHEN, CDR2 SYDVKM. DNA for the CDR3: TGTGCCAGCAAAACAGGTTCAGTTGGACCCTACGAGCAGTACTTC. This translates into CASKTGSVGPYEQYF.

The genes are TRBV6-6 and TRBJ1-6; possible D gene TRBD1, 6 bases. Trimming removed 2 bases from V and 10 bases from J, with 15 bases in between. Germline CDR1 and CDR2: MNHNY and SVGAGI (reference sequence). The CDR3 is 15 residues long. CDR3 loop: CASSYLARGQSPLHF. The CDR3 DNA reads TGTGCCAGCAGTTACCTCGCGCGGGGGCAGTCACCCCTCCACTTT.

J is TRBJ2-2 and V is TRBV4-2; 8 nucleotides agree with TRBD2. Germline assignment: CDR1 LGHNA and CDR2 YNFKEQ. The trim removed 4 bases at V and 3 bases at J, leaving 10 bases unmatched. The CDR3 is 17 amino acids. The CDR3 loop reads CASSRRKSGGYTGELFF. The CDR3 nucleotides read TGTGCCAGCAGCCGCCGAAAGAGCGGGGGTTACACCGGGGAGCTGTTTTTT.

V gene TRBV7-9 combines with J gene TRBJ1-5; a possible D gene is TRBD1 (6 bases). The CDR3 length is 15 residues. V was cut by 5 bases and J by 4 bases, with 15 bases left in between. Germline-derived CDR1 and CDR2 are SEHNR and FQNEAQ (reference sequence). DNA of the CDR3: TGTGCCAGCAGCCCCGGGTCAGGGGCAAATCAGCCCCAGCATTTT. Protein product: CASSPGSGANQPQHF.

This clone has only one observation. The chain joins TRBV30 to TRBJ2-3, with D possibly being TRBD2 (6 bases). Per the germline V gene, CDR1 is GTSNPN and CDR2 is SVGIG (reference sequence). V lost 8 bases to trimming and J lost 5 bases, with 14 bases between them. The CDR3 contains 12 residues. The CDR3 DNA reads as TGTGCCCGGAAATTGGGGGGAGATACGCAGTATTTT. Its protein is CARKLGGDTQYF.

CDR3 residues: CASSSGLFRTDTQYF. CDR3 in DNA: TGTGCCAGCAGTTCCGGACTATTTAGGACAGATACGCAGTATTTT. J is TRBJ2-3 and V is TRBV28; D might be TRBD2 (6 bases). Germline V gives CDR1 MDHEN, CDR2 SYDVKM. V shed 4 bases and J shed 3 bases, with 14 bases lying between them. The CDR3 length is 15 residues.

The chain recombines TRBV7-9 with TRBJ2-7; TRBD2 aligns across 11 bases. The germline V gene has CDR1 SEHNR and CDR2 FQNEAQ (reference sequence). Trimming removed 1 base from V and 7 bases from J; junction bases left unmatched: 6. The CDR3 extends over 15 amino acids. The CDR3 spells CASSLEASGRREQYF. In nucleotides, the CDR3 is TGTGCCAGCAGCTTAGAGGCTAGCGGGAGGAGGGAGCAGTACTTC.

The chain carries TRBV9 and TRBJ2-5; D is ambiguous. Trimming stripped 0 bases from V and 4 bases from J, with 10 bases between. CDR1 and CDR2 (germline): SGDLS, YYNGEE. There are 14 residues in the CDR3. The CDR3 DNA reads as TGTGCCAGCAGCGTAGAAGCAGGTTCAGAGACCCAGTACTTC. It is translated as CASSVEAGSETQYF. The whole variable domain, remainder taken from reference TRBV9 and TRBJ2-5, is DSGVTQTPKHLITATGQRVTLRCSPRSGDLSVYWYQQSLDQGLQFLIQYYNGEERAKGNILERFSAQQFPDLHSELNLSSLELGDSALYFCASSVEAGSETQYFGPGTRLLVL.

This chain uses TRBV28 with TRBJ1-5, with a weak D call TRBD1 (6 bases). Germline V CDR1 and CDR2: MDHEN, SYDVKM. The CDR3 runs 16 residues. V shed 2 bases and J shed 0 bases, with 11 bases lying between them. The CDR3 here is CASSLAGEYSNQPQHF. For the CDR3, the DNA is TGTGCCAGCAGTTTAGCAGGGGAGTATAGCAATCAGCCCCAGCATTTT.

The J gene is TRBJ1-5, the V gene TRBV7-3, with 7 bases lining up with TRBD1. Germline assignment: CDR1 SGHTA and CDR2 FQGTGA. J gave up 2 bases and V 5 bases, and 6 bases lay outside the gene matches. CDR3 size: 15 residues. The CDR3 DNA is TGTGCCAGCAGCCGGGACAGTAAGGGCAATCAGCCCCAGCATTTT. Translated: CASSRDSKGNQPQHF.

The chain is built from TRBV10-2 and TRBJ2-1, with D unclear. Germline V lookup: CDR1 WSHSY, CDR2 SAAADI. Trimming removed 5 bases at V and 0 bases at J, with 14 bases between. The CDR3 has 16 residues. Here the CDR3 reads CASSSTLPSSYNEQFF. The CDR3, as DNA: TGCGCCAGCAGTTCGACACTCCCAAGCTCCTACAATGAGCAGTTCTTC.

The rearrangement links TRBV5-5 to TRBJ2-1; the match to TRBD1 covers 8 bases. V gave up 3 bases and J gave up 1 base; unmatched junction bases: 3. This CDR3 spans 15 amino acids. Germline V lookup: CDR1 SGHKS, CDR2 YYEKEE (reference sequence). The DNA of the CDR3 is TGTGCCAGCAGCTCCGGGACAGGTTCCTACAATGAGCAGTTCTTC. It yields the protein CASSSGTGSYNEQFF.

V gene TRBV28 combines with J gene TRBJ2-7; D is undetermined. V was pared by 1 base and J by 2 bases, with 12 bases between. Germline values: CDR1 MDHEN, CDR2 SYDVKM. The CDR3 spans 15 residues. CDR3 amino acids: CASSLSTRLPYEQYF. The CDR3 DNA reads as TGTGCCAGCAGTTTATCCACCAGACTCCCCTACGAGCAGTACTTC.

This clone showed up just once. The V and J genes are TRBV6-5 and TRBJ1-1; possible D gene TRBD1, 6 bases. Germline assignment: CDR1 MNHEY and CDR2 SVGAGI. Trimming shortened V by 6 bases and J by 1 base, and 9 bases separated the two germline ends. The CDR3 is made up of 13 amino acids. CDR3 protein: CASRQGTNTEAFF. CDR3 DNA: TGTGCCAGCAGACAGGGAACGAACACTGAAGCTTTCTTT.